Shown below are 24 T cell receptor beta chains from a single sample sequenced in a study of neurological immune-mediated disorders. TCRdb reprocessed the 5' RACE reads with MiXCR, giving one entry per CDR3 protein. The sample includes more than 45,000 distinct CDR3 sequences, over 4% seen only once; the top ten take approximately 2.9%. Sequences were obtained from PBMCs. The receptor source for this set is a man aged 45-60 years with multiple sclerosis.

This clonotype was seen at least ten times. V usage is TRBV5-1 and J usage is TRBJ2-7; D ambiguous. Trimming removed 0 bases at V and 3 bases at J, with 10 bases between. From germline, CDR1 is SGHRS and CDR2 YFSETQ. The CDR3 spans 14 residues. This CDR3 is CASSLDSNFYEQYF. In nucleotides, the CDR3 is TGCGCCAGCAGCTTGGACTCGAATTTCTACGAGCAGTACTTC. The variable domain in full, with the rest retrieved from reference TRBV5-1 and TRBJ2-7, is KAGVTQTPRYLIKTRGQQVTLSCSPISGHRSVSWYQQTPGQGLQFLFEYFSETQRNKGNFPGRFSGRQFSNSRSEMNVSTLELGDSALYLCASSLDSNFYEQYFGPGTRLTVT.

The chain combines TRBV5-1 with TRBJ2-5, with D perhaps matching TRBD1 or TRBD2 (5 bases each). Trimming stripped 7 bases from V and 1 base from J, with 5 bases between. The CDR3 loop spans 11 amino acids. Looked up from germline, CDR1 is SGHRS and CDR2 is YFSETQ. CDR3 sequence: CASGGQETQYF. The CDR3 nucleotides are TGCGCCAGCGGGGGCCAAGAGACCCAGTACTTC.

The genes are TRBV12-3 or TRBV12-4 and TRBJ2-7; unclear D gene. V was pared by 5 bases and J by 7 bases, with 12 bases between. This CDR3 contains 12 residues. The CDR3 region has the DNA TGTGCCAGCAGTCCCGAAGGTCCAGAGCAGTACTTC. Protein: CASSPEGPEQYF.

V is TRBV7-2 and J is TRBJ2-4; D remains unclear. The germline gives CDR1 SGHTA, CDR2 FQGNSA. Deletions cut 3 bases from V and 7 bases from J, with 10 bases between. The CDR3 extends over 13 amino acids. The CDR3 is CASSFQADNIQYF. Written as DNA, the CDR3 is TGTGCCAGCAGCTTTCAGGCCGATAACATTCAGTACTTC.

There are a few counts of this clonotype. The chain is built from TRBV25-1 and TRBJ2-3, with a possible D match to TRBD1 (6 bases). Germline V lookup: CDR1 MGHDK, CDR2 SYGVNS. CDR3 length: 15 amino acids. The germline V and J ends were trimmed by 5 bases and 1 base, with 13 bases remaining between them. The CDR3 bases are TGTGCCAGCAGTCGAGGGGGAGTGGGCACAGATACGCAGTATTTT. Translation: CASSRGGVGTDTQYF.

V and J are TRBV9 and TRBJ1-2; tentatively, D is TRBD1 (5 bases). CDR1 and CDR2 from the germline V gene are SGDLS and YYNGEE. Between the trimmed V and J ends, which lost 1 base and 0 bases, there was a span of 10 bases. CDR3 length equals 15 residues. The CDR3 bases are TGTGCCAGCAGCGTATCGGGACGAGCTAACTATGGCTACACCTTC. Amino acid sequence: CASSVSGRANYGYTF.

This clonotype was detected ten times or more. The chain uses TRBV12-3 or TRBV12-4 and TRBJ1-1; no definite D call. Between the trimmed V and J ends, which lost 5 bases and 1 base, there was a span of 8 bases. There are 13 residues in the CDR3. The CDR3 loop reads CASSLTENTEAFF. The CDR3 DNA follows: TGTGCCAGCAGTCTTACGGAGAACACTGAAGCTTTCTTT.

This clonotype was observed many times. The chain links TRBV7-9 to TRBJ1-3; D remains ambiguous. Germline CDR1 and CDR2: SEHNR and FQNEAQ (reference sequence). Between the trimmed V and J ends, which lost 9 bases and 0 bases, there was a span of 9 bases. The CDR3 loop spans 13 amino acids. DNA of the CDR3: TGTGCCAGTCGAGGGCTCTCTGGAAACACCATATATTTT. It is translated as CASRGLSGNTIYF.

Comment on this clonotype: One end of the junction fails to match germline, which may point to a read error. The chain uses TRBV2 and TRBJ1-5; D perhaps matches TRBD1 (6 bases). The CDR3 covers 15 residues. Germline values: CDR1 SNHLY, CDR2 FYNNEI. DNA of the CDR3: TGTGCCAGCAGACCCGACAGGAATAGCAATCAGCCCCAGAATTTT. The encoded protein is CASRPDRNSNQPQNF.

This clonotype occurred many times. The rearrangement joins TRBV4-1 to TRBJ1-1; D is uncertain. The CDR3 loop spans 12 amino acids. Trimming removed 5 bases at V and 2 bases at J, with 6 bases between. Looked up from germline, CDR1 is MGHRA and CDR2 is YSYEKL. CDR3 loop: CASSKVNTEAFF. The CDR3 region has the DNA TGCGCCAGCAGCAAAGTTAACACTGAAGCTTTCTTT.

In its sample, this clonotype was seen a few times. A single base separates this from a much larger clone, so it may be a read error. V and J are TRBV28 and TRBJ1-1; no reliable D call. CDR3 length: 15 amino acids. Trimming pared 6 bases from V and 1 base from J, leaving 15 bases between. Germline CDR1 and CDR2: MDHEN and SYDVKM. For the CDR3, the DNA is TGTGCCAGCAGCTCCGAGAGCATCCCGAACACTGAAGCTTTCTTT. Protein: CASSSESIPNTEAFF.

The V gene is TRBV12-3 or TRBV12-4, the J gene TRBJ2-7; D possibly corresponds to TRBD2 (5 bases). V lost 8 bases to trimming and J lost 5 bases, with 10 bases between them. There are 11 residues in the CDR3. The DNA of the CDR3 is TGTGCCAGCGCCAAGGAGGACGAGCAGTACTTC. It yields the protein CASAKEDEQYF.

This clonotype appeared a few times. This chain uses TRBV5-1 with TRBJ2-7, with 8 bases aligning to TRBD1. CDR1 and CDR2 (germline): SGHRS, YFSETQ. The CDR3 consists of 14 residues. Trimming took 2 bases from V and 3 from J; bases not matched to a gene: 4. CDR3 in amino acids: CASSFRGLSYEQYF. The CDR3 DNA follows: TGCGCCAGCAGCTTCAGGGGGCTTAGCTACGAGCAGTACTTC.

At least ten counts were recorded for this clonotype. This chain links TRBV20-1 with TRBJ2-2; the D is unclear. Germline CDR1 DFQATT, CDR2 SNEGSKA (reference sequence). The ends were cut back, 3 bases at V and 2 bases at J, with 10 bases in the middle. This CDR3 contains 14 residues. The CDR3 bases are TGCAGTGCTAGGCCCCCCTACAACACCGGGGAGCTGTTTTTT. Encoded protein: CSARPPYNTGELFF.

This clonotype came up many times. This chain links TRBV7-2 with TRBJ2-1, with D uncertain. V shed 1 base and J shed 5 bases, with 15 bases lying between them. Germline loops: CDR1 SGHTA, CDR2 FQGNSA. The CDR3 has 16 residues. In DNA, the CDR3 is TGTGCCAGCAGCTTAGAGGGCGGTTGGGCAGACAATGAGCAGTTCTTC. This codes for CASSLEGGWADNEQFF.

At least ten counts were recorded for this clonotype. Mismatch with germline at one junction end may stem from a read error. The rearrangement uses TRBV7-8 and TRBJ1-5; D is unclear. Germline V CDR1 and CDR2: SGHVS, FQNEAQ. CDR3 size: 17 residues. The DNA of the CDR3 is TGTGCCAGCAGCTTCCCGAACCCGCACGTTATCAATCAGCCCCAGAATTTT. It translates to CASSFPNPHVINQPQNF.

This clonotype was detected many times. The CDR3, as DNA: TGTGCCAGCAGCCGGGGCCCAGCTTTCACAGATACGCAGTATTTT. Residues: CASSRGPAFTDTQYF. This chain links TRBV6-6 with TRBJ2-3; D tentatively reads TRBD1 or TRBD2 (5 bases each). This CDR3 spans 15 amino acids. V was pared by 6 bases and J by 2 bases, with 15 bases between. Germline lookup yields CDR1 MNHNY and CDR2 SVGAGI (reference sequence).

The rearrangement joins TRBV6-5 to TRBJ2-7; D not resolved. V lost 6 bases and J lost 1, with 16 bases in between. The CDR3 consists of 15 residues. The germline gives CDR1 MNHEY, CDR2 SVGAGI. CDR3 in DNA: TGTGCCAGCAGGCCTCGGCTTACCGGTTCCTACGAGCAGTACTTC. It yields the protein CASRPRLTGSYEQYF.

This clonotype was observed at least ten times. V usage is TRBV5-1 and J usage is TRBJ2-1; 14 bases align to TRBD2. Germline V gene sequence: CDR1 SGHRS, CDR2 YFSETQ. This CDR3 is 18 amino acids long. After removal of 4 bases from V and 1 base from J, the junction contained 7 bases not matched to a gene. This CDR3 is CASSPGLAGARSYNEQFF. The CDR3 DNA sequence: TGCGCCAGCAGCCCGGGACTAGCGGGGGCGAGATCCTACAATGAGCAGTTCTTC.

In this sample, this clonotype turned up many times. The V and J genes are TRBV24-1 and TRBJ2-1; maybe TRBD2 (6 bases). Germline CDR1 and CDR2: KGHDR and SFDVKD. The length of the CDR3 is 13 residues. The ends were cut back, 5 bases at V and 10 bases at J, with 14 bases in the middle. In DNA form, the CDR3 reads TGTGCCACCAGTGGACTAGGGATTGGAGAGCAGTTCTTC. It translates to CATSGLGIGEQFF.

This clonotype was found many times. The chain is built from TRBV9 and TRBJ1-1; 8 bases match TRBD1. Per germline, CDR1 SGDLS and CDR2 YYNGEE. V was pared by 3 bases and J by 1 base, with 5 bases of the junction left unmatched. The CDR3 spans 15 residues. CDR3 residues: CASSAGQGGNTEAFF. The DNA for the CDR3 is TGTGCCAGCAGCGCCGGACAGGGAGGGAACACTGAAGCTTTCTTT.

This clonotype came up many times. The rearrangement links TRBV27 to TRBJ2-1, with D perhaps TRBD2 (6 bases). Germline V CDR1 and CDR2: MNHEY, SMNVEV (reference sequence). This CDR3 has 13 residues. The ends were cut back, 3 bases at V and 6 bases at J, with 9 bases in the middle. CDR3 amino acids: CASSFPGVNEQFF. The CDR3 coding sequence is TGTGCCAGCAGTTTCCCGGGGGTCAATGAGCAGTTCTTC.

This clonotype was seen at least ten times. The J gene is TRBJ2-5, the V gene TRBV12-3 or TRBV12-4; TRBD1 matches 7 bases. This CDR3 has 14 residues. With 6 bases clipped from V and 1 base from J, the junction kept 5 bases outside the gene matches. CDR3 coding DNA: TGTGCCAGCAGCCGCCAGGGGGTCCAAGAGACCCAGTACTTC. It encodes CASSRQGVQETQYF.

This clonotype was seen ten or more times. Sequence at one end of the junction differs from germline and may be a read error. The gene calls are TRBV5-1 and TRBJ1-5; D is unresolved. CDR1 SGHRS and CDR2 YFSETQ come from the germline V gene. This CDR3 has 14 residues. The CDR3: CASSNGDRNQPQNF. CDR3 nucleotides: TGCGCCAGCAGTAACGGGGATCGCAATCAGCCCCAGAATTTT.